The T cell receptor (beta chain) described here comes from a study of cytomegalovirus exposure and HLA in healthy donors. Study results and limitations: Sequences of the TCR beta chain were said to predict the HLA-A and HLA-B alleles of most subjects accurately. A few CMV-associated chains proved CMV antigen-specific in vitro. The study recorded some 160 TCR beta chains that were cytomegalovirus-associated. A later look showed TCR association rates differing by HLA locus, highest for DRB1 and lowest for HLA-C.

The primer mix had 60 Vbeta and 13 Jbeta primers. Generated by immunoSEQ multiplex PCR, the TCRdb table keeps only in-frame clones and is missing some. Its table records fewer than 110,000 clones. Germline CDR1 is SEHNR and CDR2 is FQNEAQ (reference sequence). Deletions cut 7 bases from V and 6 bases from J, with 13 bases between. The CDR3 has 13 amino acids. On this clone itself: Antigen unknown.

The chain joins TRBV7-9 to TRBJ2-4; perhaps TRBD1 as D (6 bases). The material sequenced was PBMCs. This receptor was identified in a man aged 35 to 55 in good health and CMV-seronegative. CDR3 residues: CASTPDSGNIQYF. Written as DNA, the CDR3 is TGTGCCAGCACCCCGGACAGTGGAAACATTCAGTACTTC.